This entry features one T cell receptor beta chain sequence. The antigen is not known. This CDR3 region has 17 residues. Trimming removed 5 bases at V and 2 bases at J, with 18 bases between. From germline, CDR1 is KGHSH and CDR2 LQKENI. A multiplex PCR was run with 60 Vbeta primers and 13 Jbeta primers. The method was immunoSEQ multiplex PCR; TCRdb's version includes in-frame clones alone and lacks a portion of them. This sample has approximately 200,000 clones, with around four fifths found just once. This specimen belongs to a study of cytomegalovirus exposure and HLA in healthy donors. Study results and limitations: In a later analysis, most CMV-associated TCR beta chains appeared HLA-restricted. Later analysis revealed greater clonal expansion in HLA-associated TCR beta chains than in equally common others.

This TCR derives from a woman in her forties or fifties in good health and CMV-seropositive. Sequencing was carried out using PBMCs. The gene calls are TRBV18 and TRBJ1-4, with a possible D match to TRBD1 (6 bases). The CDR3 DNA reads as TGTGCCAGCTCATACGGACAGCCAACGGCGACTAATGAAAAACTGTTTTTT. This encodes CASSYGQPTATNEKLFF.